Shown below are 11 T cell receptor beta chains from a single sample sequenced in a study of OX40 agonist ivuxolimab in advanced cancers. Repertoires were generated with immunoSEQ multiplex PCR, while TCRdb's copy carries only in-frame clones and drops some. The sample carries about 19,000 clones, roughly 91% recorded once. The material was CD4+ or CD8+ T cells sorted from blood, obtained in a trial of the OX40 agonist ivuxolimab. The receptors derive from an adult with an advanced solid tumor such as melanoma, head and neck, liver or kidney cancer.

The V call is TRBV15, the J call TRBJ2-2, with a possible D match to TRBD1 (5 bases). The CDR3 spans 15 residues. CDR1 is LNHNV, CDR2 YYDKDF, per germline (reference sequence). Trimming shortened V by 1 base and J by 6 bases, and 12 bases separated the two germline ends. CDR3 amino acids: CATSRVEGVAGELFF. The CDR3 DNA reads as TGTGCCACCAGCAGAGTTGAAGGGGTAGCCGGGGAGCTGTTTTTT.

The CDR3 coding sequence is TGTGCCAGCAGCTACACCGGGACTAGTGGAGAGACCCAGTACTTC. Its translation is CASSYTGTSGETQYF. The chain uses TRBV7-3 and TRBJ2-5; 8 bases are a match to TRBD2. CDR1 is SGHTA, CDR2 FQGTGA, per germline. The CDR3 is made up of 15 amino acids. Losses at the gene ends were 4 bases for V and 4 bases for J; bases not matched to a gene: 8.

In this sample, this clone turned up a few times. This rearrangement joins TRBV5-1 to TRBJ2-6; 12 bases map to TRBD1. Germline assignment: CDR1 SGHRS and CDR2 YFSETQ. CDR3 length equals 18 residues. The junction had 5 bases not matched to a gene; V was cut back by 4 bases and J by 0 bases. This CDR3 reads CASSRGQGANSGANVLTF. Written as DNA, the CDR3 is TGCGCCAGCAGCAGGGGACAGGGGGCAAACTCTGGGGCCAACGTCCTGACTTTC.

V and J are TRBV29-1 and TRBJ2-1; D call uncertain. Looked up from germline, CDR1 is SQVTM and CDR2 is ANQGSEA. This CDR3 is built from 12 residues. The V and J ends lost 6 bases and 3 bases respectively, with 9 bases between them. For the CDR3, the DNA is TGCAGCGTCGGTCTAAACTACAATGAGCAGTTCTTC. It yields the protein CSVGLNYNEQFF.

A single count supports this clone. The chain has TRBV9 and TRBJ1-5; D is ambiguous. The CDR3 runs 15 residues. V lost 0 bases and J 9 bases, leaving 16 bases between the germline ends. Germline V CDR1 and CDR2: SGDLS, YYNGEE. The DNA for the CDR3 is TGTGCCAGCAGCGTAGATGACTTGGGTGGGCGGCCCCAGCATTTT. Its protein is CASSVDDLGGRPQHF.

The V and J genes are TRBV7-8 and TRBJ1-5; D gene ambiguous. CDR3 length: 15 amino acids. V was shortened by 6 bases and J by 7 bases, with 19 bases between the two germline ends. Germline V gene data show CDR1 as SGHVS and CDR2 as FQNEAQ. In DNA form, the CDR3 reads TGTGCCAGCAGTCTTGTCGGGGTGCAATGGCAGCCCCAGCATTTT. Its protein is CASSLVGVQWQPQHF.

The chain is built from TRBV19 and TRBJ2-7; D might be TRBD1 or TRBD2, each matching 5 bases. Trimming cost V 5 bases and J 3 bases, with 11 bases left between them. This CDR3 contains 13 residues. Germline V gene data show CDR1 as LNHDA and CDR2 as SQIVND (reference sequence). The CDR3 coding sequence is TGTGCCAGTAGTGGAGGACACATCTACGAGCAGTACTTC. Residues: CASSGGHIYEQYF.

The chain recombines TRBV6-5 with TRBJ2-2; no clear D. V was trimmed by 6 bases and J by 2 bases, leaving 4 bases between them. The germline V gene encodes CDR1 MNHEY and CDR2 SVGAGI. There are 12 residues in the CDR3. For the CDR3, the DNA is TGTGCCAGCAGAACAAACACCGGGGAGCTGTTTTTT. It encodes CASRTNTGELFF.

This clone occurred a few times. The chain has TRBV7-8 and TRBJ2-7, with 11 nucleotides matching TRBD1. The CDR3 has 14 amino acids. Germline CDR1 SGHVS, CDR2 FQNEAQ. V lost 1 base and J lost 6; bases outside the gene matches: 2. The CDR3 DNA follows: TGTGCCAGCAGCTTAGGGACAGGGGGCAGCGAGCAGTACTTC. Its translation is CASSLGTGGSEQYF.

This chain links TRBV6-5 with TRBJ2-5; D uncertain. In germline, CDR1 is MNHEY, CDR2 SVGAGI. Trimming removed 2 bases from V and 1 base from J, with 5 bases in between. The CDR3 contains 13 residues. The CDR3 loop is CASSYNTQETQYF. The CDR3 nucleotides are TGTGCCAGCAGTTACAACACCCAAGAGACCCAGTACTTC.

This chain connects TRBV7-9 to TRBJ2-7; tentative D call: TRBD2 (5 bases). This CDR3 contains 14 residues. Germline V gene lookup returns CDR1 SEHNR and CDR2 FQNEAQ (reference sequence). With 1 base removed from V and 6 bases from J, the gap between germline ends came to 13 bases. The CDR3 protein is CASSLVVGVGEQYF. The CDR3 nucleotides are TGTGCCAGCAGCTTAGTCGTCGGGGTGGGCGAGCAGTACTTC.